What follows describes a single T cell receptor beta chain. What this receptor recognizes is not known. No clone much larger than this one lies a single base away; base qualities are absent. The time point label, read with the paper, signifies: blood 4 weeks post-SBRT, at nephrectomy. In the paper's terms, the treatment or condition label means: 15 Gy SBRT to primary tumor, nephrectomy 4 weeks later. Samples were obtained from a clinical trial, in which 15 Gy stereotactic body radiation therapy was delivered to primary renal cell carcinomas and nephrectomy was performed 4 weeks later. To follow tumor-enriched clonotypes, serial peripheral blood was collected from radiation-treated patients at baseline and at 2 weeks and 4 weeks after SBRT. Every patient had renal cell carcinoma of clear cell pathology. The QIAamp DNA Blood Mini Kit (Qiagen) was used to prepare genomic DNA for TCR sequencing. Only samples passing all quality control checks were included in the analyses.

The immunoSEQ kit was used, according to the manufacturer's recommendations, to generate TCR beta libraries from genomic DNA. For library preparation, a first multiplex PCR was performed with proprietary primers, followed by a second PCR in which unique barcodes were added, and bead cleanups were performed after each round. Each sample batch included a kit-provided positive control reaction and a negative control reaction. The final libraries underwent checking on an Agilent 4200 TapeStation D1000 ScreenTape, volumetric pooling, and quantification by qPCR. Sequencing was performed on an Illumina NextSeq500 with a MidOutput 150-cycle cartridge, and 156 Read1 and 15 Index1 cycles were run with kit custom primers. The pooled library was loaded at about 0.93 pM with about 20% PhiX control spiked in. On the study's bioinformatics: Vendor-processed data were analyzed in R, with a clonotype defined as all T cells sharing the same CDR3 nucleotide sequence. In the clone abundance analyses, frequencies were normalized to the 10,000 most abundant clones in each sample. Public T cell clones, which averaged fewer than five per sample, were excluded before analysis. An abundance difference of at least 32-fold between compartments was the criterion for calling clonotypes tumor-enriched or baseline blood-enriched. A beta-binomial differential abundance model was applied to find clonotypes that expanded or contracted between blood time points. Similarity between tumor and blood repertoires was quantified using the Baroni-Urbani and Buser coefficient, and groups were compared with two-tailed Wilcoxon tests in R. The table was pulled from immuneACCESS by TCRdb, which kept in-frame rearrangements only. Such tables lose some clones; where checked, under half of the loss comes from unresolved V genes, and the rest has no known cause. For V, J and clone size, that table is used; D and trimming come from the DNA. This sample comprises over 120,000 clones, 75% to 90% of them detected only once. Over 15% of the sample comes from the top ten.

The CDR3 has 15 amino acids, counting the end cysteine and phenylalanine. Just CDR3 DNA is preserved here, 45 bases in frame from base 1. V has 6 bases trimmed and J has 7 bases trimmed; junction bases matching no gene number 11. CDR1 and CDR2, per the germline V gene, are ENHRY and SYGVKD. These data are taken from a study of radiation and T cells in renal cell carcinoma (dated by TCRdb to 2018 to 2021). Broadly, across the study: A total of 50 to 60 samples underwent TCR beta sequencing, made up of approximately 26 tumors and some 27 peripheral blood samples. Across all 50 or so samples, 4 million to 5 million unique CDR3 nucleotide sequences encoding about 2.4 million unique CDR3 amino acid sequences were identified. The last blood draw occurred 4 weeks after radiation, at the same time as nephrectomy. Findings and caveats that apply to the study as a whole: In blood, the top tumor clonotypes increased between baseline and 2 weeks post-radiation and then shrank by 4 weeks, which suggests that tumor-resident clones expanded only transiently. Because no pretreatment tumor biopsies were available, whether clonotypes were present in the tumor at baseline could not be determined. Dynamics of the blood repertoire were not tracked past 4 weeks after treatment. The single-armed trial design could not address effects of radiation dose or scheduling on the TCR repertoire.

Sequenced material: blood, taken from a patient whose treatment included radiotherapy and nephrectomy. This sequence was found in a woman aged 50 to 60 with renal cell carcinoma. The chain couples TRBV10-3 to TRBJ2-1; 8 of the junction bases match TRBD2. The sequenced DNA is TGTGCCATCAGGGAAGCGGGAGTAGGGGGAAATGAGCAGTTCTTC. This encodes CAIREAGVGGNEQFF.